This T cell receptor (beta chain) was sequenced in a study of Graves' ophthalmopathy and Graves' hyperthyroidism. Study-level findings and limits: Detected in blood as well were most expanded thyroid clonotypes with frequency above 0.001.

In this sample, this clonotype turned up many times. Its antigen is not identified. A roughly 9.1 ml volume of fresh peripheral blood provided the PBMCs. Amplification targeted the TCR beta CDR3 regions, with RNA transcripts as the source material. Following a first-round RT-PCR that used HTBI primers, a second-round multiplex PCR was carried out. TCRdb re-analysed the multiplex PCR reads in MiXCR, keeping a single row per CDR3 protein. This sample yields roughly 36,000 distinct CDR3 sequences, of which roughly 50% are seen a single time; approximately 27% belongs to the top ten. Germline-derived CDR1 and CDR2 are MGHRA and YSYEKL. The CDR3 covers 17 residues. V was shortened by 1 base and J by 1 base, with 15 bases between the two germline ends.

Sequenced material: peripheral blood. The receptor's source is an adult woman with stable Graves' hyperthyroidism. The chain combines TRBV4-1 with TRBJ2-3; the D gene could be TRBD1 or TRBD2 (6 bases each). DNA for the CDR3: TGCGCCAGCAGCCAAGTCAGTCTGGGGGGCCGCACAGATACGCAGTATTTT. Its translation: CASSQVSLGGRTDTQYF.